This T cell receptor beta chain was sequenced for a study of cytomegalovirus exposure and HLA in healthy donors. Turning to the study itself: The approximately 110 validation repertoires and the approximately 670 first-cohort repertoires shared a platform, a later analysis reported.

In the case of this clone: Antigen specificity is unknown.

CDR1 and CDR2 (germline): SQVTM, ANQGSEA. Deletions cut 5 bases from V and 1 base from J, with 14 bases between. CDR3 size: 14 residues. General observations from the study: Cytomegalovirus-associated TCR beta chains were listed, numbering 164. A few chains tied to CMV proved CMV antigen-specific in vitro. A classifier reportedly called cytomegalovirus status with high sensitivity and specificity.

Sequencing was performed with immunoSEQ multiplex PCR; in TCRdb, only in-frame clones are kept and a portion is missing. In the table there are 150,000 to 200,000 clones, roughly 95% of which are singletons. This receptor was identified in a woman aged 18-35 years in good health and CMV-seronegative. Source material: PBMCs. The chain has TRBV29-1 and TRBJ1-1; D ambiguous. In DNA, the CDR3 is TGCAGCGTTCGGGAGGGTACCGCGAACACTGAAGCTTTCTTT. Amino acid sequence: CSVREGTANTEAFF.